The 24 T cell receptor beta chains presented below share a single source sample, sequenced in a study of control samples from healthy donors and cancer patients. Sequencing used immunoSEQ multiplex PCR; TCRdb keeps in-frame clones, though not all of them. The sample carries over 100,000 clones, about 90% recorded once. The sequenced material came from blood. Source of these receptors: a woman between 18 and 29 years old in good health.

The CDR3 region is CASSLGSASPLHF. The DNA of the CDR3 is TGCGCCAGCAGCTTGGGAAGCGCTTCACCCCTCCACTTT. The gene calls are TRBV5-1 and TRBJ1-6; D gene ambiguous. This CDR3 contains 13 residues. Trimming pared 0 bases from V and 9 bases from J, leaving 7 bases between. The V gene's germline CDR1 is SGHRS and CDR2 YFSETQ.

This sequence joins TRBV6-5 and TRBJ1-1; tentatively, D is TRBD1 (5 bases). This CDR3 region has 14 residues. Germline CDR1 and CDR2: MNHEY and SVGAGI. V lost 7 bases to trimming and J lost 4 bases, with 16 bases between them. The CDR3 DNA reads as TGTGCCAGCACATACTCTGGGAGGGGCACTGAAGCTTTCTTT. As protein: CASTYSGRGTEAFF.

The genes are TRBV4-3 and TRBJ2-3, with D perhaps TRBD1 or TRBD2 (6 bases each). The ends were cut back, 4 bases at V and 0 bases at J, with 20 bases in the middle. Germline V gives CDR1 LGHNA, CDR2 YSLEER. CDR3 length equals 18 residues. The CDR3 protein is CASSPGGRAASSTDTQYF. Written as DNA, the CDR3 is TGCGCCAGCAGCCCTGGGGGGCGAGCGGCTTCTAGCACAGATACGCAGTATTTT.

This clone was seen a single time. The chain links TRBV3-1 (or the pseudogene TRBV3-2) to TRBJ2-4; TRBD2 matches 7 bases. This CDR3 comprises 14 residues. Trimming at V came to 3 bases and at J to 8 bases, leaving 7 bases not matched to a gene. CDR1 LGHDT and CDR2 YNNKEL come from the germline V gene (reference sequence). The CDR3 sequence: CASSHLMTSHIQYF. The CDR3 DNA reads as TGTGCCAGCAGCCACCTAATGACTAGCCACATTCAGTACTTC.

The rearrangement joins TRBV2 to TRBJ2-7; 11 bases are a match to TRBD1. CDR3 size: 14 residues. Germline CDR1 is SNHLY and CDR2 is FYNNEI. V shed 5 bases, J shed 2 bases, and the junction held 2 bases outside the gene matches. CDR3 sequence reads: CASSWDRGAYEQYF. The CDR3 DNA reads TGTGCCAGCAGTTGGGACAGGGGGGCCTACGAGCAGTACTTC.

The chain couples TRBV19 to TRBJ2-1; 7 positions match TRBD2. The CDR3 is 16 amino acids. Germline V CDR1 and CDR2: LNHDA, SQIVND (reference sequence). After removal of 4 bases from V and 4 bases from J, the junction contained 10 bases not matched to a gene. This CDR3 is CASSSAGEFPYNEQFF. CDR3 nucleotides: TGTGCCAGTAGTAGCGCGGGAGAATTCCCGTACAATGAGCAGTTCTTC.

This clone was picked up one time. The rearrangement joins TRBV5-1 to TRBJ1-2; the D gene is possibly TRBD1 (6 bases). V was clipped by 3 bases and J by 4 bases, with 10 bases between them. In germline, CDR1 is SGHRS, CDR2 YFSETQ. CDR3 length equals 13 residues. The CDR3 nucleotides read TGCGCCAGCAGCTCAGGGGATCCCTATGGCTACACCTTC. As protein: CASSSGDPYGYTF.

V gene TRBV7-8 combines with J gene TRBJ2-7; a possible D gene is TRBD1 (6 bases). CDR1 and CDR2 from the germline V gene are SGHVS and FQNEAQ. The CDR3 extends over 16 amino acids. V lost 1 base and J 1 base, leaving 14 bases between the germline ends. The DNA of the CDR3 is TGTGCCAGCAGCTTAGGCTACCGAGGACAGTCCTACGAGCAGTACTTC. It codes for CASSLGYRGQSYEQYF. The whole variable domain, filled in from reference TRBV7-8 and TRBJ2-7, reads GAGVSQSPRYKVAKRGQDVALRCDPISGHVSLFWYQQALGQGPEFLTYFQNEAQLDKSGLPSDRFFAERPEGSVSTLKIQRTQQEDSAVYLCASSLGYRGQSYEQYFGPGTRLTVT.

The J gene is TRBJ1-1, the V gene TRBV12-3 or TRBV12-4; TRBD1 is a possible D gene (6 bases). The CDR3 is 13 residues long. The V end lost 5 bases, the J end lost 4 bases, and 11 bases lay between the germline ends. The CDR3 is CASSTGMGTEAFF. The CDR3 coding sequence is TGTGCCAGCAGTACAGGGATGGGCACTGAAGCTTTCTTT.

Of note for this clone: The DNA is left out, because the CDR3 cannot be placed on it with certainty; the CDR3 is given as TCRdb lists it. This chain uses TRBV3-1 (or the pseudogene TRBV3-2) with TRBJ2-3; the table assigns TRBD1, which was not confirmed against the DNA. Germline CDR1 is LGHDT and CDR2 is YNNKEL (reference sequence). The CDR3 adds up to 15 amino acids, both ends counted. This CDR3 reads CASSQDFGPADTQYF.

The CDR3 bases are TGTGCCAGCAGTCCTAGACAGGGGCTGTTCCCTGAAGCTTTCTTT. Translation gives CASSPRQGLFPEAFF. The chain uses TRBV28 and TRBJ1-1; TRBD1 aligns across 8 bases. J lost 6 bases, V lost 5 bases, and 11 bases had no gene match. Germline values: CDR1 MDHEN, CDR2 SYDVKM. CDR3 length: 15 amino acids. Complete variable domain (other parts from reference TRBV28 and TRBJ1-1): DVKVTQSSRYLVKRTGEKVFLECVQDMDHENMFWYRQDPGLGLRLIYFSYDVKMKEKGDIPEGYSVSREKKERFSLILESASTNQTSMYLCASSPRQGLFPEAFFGQGTRLTVV.

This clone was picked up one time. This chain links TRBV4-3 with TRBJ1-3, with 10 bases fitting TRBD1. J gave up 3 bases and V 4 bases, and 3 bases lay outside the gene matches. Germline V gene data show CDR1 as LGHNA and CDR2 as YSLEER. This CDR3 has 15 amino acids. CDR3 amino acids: CASSRGTGDGNTIYF. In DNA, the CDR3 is TGCGCCAGCAGCCGAGGGACAGGGGATGGAAACACCATATATTTT.

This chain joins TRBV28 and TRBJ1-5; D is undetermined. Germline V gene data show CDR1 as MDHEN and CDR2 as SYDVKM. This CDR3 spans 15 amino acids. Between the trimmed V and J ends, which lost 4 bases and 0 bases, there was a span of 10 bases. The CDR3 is CASSSLKNSNQPQHF. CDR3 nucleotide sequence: TGTGCCAGCAGTTCCCTCAAGAATAGCAATCAGCCCCAGCATTTT.

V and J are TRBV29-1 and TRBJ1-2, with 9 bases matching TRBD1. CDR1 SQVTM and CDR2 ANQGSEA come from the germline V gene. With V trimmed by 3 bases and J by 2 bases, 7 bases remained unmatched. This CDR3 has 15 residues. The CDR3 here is CSVDRPGQGNYGYTF. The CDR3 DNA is TGCAGCGTTGACCGCCCCGGACAGGGGAACTATGGCTACACCTTC.

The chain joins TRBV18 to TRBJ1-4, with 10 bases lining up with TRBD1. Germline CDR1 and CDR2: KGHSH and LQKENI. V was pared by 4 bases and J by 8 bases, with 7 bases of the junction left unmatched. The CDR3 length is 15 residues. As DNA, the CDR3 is TGTGCCAGCTCACTACCGGGACAGGGGTCAGAAAAACTGTTTTTT. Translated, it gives CASSLPGQGSEKLFF.

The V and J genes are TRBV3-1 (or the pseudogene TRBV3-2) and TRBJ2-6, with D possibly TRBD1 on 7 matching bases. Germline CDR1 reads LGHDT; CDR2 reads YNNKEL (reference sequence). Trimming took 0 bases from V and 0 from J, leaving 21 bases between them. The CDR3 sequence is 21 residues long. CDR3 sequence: CASSQDLRGAAGFSGANVLTF. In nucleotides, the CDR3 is TGTGCCAGCAGCCAAGATCTCAGGGGGGCGGCCGGTTTCTCTGGGGCCAACGTCCTGACTTTC.

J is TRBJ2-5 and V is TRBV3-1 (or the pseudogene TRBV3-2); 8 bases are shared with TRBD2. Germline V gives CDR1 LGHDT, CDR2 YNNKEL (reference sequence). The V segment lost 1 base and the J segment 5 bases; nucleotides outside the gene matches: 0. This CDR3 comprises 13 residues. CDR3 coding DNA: TGTGCCAGCAGCCAAGCGGGGGGGGAGACCCAGTACTTC. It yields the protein CASSQAGGETQYF.

The CDR3 DNA reads as TGTGCCAGCAGCCGCCGGGGATCGGCTACGCAGTATTTT. Its translation is CASSRRGSATQYF. The V call is TRBV9, the J call TRBJ2-3; perhaps TRBD2 as D (5 bases). This CDR3 has 13 amino acids. Trimming removed 4 bases at V and 8 bases at J, with 14 bases between. Germline V gives CDR1 SGDLS, CDR2 YYNGEE. Full variable domain (remainder filled in from reference TRBV9 and TRBJ2-3): DSGVTQTPKHLITATGQRVTLRCSPRSGDLSVYWYQQSLDQGLQFLIQYYNGEERAKGNILERFSAQQFPDLHSELNLSSLELGDSALYFCASSRRGSATQYFGPGTRLTVL.

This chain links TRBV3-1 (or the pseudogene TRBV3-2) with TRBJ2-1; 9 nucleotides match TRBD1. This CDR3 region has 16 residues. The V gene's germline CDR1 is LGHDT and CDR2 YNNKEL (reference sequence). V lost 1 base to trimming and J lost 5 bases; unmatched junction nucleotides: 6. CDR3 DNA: TGTGCCAGCAGCCAAGGGAGGGGACAGGGTAACAATGAGCAGTTCTTC. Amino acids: CASSQGRGQGNNEQFF.

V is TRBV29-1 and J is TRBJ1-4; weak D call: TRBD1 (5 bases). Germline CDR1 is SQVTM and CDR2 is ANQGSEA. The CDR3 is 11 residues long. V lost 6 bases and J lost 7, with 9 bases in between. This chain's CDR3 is CSVQGGEKLFF. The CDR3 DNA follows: TGCAGCGTCCAGGGAGGTGAAAAACTGTTTTTT.

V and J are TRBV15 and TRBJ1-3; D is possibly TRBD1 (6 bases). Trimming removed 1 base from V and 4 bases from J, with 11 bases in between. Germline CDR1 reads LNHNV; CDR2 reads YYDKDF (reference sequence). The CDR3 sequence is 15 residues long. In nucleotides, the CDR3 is TGTGCCACCAGCAGAGCAGGGGTGAACGGAAACACCATATATTTT. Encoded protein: CATSRAGVNGNTIYF.

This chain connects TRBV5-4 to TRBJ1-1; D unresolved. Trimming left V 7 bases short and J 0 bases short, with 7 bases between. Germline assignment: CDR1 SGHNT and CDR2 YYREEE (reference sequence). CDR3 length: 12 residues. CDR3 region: CASGPMNTEAFF. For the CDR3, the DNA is TGTGCCAGCGGCCCCATGAACACTGAAGCTTTCTTT.

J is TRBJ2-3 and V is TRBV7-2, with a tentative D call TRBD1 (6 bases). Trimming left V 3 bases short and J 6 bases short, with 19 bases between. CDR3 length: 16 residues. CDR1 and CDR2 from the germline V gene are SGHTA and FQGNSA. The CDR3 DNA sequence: TGTGCCAGCAGCTTCCCCGGACAGTTGCAGAAGGATACGCAGTATTTT. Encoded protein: CASSFPGQLQKDTQYF.

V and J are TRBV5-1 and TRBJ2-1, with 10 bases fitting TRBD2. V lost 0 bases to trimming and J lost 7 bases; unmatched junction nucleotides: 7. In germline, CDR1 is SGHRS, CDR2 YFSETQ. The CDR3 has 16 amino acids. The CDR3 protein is CASSLGASGSGNEQFF. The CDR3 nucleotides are TGCGCCAGCAGCTTGGGTGCTAGCGGGAGTGGGAATGAGCAGTTCTTC.